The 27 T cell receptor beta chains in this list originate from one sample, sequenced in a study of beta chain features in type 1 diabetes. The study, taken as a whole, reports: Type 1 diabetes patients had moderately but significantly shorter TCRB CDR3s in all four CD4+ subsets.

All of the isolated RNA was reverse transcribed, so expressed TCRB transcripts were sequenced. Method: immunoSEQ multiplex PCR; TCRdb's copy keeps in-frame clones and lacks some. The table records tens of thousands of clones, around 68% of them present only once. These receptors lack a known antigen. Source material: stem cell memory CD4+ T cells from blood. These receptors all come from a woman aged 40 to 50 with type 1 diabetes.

In nucleotides, the CDR3 is TGCGCCAGCAGCTCAACCGGGGACAGGGAGGACACTGAAGCTTTCTTT. Translating it yields CASSSTGDREDTEAFF. The chain links TRBV5-1 to TRBJ1-1, with 9 bases identical to TRBD1. CDR1 is SGHRS, CDR2 YFSETQ, per germline. Unmatched junction bases numbered 9, after V lost 3 bases and J lost 3 bases. The CDR3 runs 16 residues.

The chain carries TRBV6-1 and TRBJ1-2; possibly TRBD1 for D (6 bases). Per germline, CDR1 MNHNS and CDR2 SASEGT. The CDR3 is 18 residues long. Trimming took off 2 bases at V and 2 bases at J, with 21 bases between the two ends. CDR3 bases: TGTGCCAGCAGTGAAACCGGGACACCCATCGGGGGGAACTATGGCTACACCTTC. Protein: CASSETGTPIGGNYGYTF.

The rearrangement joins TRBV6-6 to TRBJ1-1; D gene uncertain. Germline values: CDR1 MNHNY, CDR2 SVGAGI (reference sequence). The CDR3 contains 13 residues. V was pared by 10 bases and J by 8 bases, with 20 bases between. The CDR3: CATALDTIQEAFF. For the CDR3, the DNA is TGTGCCACCGCCCTCGACACGATTCAGGAAGCTTTCTTT.

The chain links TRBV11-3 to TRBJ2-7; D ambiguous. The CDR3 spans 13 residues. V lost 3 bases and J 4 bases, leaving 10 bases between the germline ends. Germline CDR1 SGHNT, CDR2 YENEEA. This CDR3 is CASSFTRKYEQYF. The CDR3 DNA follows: TGTGCCAGCAGCTTTACCAGGAAGTACGAGCAGTACTTC.

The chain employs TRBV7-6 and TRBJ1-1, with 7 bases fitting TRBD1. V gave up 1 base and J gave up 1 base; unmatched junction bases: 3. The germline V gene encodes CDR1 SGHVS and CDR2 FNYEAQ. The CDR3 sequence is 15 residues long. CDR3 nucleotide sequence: TGTGCCAGCAGCTTAGGGGGGACAGCGAACACTGAAGCTTTCTTT. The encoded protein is CASSLGGTANTEAFF. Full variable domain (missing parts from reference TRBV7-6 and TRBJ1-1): GAGVSQSPRYKVTKRGQDVALRCDPISGHVSLYWYRQALGQGPEFLTYFNYEAQQDKSGLPNDRFSAERPEGSISTLTIQRTEQRDSAMYRCASSLGGTANTEAFFGQGTRLTVV.

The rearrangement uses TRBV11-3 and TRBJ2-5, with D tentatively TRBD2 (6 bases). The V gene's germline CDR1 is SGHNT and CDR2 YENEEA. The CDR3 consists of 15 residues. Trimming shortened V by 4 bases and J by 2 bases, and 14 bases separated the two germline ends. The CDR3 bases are TGTGCCAGCAGCTGGACCTCAGGGAGGCAAGAGACCCAGTACTTC. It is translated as CASSWTSGRQETQYF.

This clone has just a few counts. In nucleotides, the CDR3 is TGTGCCAGCAGCCCCTACAGGCCGAACACTGAAGCTTTCTTT. Translating it yields CASSPYRPNTEAFF. This chain connects TRBV7-2 to TRBJ1-1; a weak D match, TRBD1 (5 bases). CDR3 length: 14 amino acids. V lost 5 bases, J lost 1 base, and 11 bases lay in between. Per the germline V gene, CDR1 is SGHTA and CDR2 is FQGNSA. Full variable domain (outside the CDR3, taken from reference TRBV7-2 and TRBJ1-1): GAGVSQSPSNKVTEKGKDVELRCDPISGHTALYWYRQSLGQGLEFLIYFQGNSAPDKSGLPSDRFSAERTGGSVSTLTIQRTQQEDSAVYLCASSPYRPNTEAFFGQGTRLTVV.

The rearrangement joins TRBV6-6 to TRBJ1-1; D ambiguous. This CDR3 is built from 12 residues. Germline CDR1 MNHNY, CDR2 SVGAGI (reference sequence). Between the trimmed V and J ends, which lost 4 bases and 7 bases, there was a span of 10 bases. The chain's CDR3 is CASSSWADEAFF. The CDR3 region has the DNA TGTGCCAGCAGTTCGTGGGCCGATGAAGCTTTCTTT.

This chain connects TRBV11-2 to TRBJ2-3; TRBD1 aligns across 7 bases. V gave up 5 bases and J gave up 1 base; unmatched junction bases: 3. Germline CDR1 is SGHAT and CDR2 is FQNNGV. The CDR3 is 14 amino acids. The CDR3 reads CASSSDRGTDTQYF. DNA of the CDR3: TGTGCCAGCAGCAGTGACAGGGGCACAGATACGCAGTATTTT.

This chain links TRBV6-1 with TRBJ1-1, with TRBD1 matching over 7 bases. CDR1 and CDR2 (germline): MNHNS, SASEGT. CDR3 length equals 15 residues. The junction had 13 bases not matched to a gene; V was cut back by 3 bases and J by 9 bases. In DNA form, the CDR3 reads TGTGCCAGCAGTGAGACAGGGCGCCTAGGGATGCAAGCTTTCTTT. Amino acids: CASSETGRLGMQAFF.

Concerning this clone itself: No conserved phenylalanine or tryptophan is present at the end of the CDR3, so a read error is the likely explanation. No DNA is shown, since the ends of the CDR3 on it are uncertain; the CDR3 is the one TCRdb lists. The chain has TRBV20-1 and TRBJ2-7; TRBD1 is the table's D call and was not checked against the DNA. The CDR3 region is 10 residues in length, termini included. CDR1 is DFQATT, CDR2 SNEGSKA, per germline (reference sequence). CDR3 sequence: CSARDVLGTL.

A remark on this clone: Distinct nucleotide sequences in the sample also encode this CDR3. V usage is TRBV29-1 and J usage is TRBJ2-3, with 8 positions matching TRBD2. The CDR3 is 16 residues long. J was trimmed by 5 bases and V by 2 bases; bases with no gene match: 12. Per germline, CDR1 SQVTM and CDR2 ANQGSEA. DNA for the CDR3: TGCAGCGTTGAAAGGTGGCTAGCGGGTCAGGGAGATACGCAGTATTTT. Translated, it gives CSVERWLAGQGDTQYF.

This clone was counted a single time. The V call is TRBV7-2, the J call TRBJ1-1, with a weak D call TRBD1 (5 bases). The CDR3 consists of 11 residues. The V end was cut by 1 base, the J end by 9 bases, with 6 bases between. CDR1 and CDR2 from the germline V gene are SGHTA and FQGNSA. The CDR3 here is CASSLEGKAFF. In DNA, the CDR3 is TGTGCCAGCAGCTTAGAGGGGAAAGCTTTCTTT.

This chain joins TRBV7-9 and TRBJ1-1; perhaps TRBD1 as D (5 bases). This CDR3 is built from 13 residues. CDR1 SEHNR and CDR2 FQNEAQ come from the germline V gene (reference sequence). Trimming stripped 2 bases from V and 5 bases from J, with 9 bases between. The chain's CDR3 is CASSLFQGTEAFF. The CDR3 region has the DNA TGTGCCAGCAGCTTATTCCAGGGAACTGAAGCTTTCTTT.

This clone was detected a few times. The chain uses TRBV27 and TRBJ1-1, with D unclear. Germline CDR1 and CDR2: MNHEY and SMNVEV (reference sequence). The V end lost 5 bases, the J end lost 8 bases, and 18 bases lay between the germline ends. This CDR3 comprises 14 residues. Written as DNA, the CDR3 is TGTGCCAGCAGTCCCTCTTTGCGGAGTCCAGAAGCTTTCTTT. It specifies CASSPSLRSPEAFF.

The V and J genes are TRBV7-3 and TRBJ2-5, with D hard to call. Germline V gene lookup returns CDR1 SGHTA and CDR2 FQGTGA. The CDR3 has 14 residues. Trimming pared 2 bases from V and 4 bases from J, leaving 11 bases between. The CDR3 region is CASSLGFGGETQYF. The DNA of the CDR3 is TGTGCCAGCAGCTTAGGTTTCGGCGGAGAGACCCAGTACTTC.

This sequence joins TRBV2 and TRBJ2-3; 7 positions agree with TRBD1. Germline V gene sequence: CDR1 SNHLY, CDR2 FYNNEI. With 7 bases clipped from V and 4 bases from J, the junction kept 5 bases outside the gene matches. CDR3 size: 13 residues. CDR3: CASKQQGADTQYF. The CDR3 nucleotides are TGTGCCAGCAAGCAGCAGGGGGCAGATACGCAGTATTTT.

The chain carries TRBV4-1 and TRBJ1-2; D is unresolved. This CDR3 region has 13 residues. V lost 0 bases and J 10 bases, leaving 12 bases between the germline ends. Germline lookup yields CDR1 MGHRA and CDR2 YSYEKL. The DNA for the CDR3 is TGCGCCAGCAGCCAAGACCGGGAACAGACCTACACCTTC. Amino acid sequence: CASSQDREQTYTF.

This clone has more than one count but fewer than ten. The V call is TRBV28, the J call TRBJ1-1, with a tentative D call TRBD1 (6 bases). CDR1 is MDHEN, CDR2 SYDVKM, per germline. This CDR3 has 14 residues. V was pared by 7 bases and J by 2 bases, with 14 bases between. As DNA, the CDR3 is TGTGCCAGCATCACCTTAGGGGGTAACACTGAAGCTTTCTTT. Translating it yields CASITLGGNTEAFF.

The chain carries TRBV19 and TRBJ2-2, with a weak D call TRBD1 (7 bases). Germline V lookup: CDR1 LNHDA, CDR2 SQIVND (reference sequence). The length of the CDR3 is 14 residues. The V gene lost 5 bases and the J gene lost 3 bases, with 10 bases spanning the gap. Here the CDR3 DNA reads TGTGCCAGTAGTCAGGGGGGTGACACCGGGGAGCTGTTTTTT. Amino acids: CASSQGGDTGELFF.

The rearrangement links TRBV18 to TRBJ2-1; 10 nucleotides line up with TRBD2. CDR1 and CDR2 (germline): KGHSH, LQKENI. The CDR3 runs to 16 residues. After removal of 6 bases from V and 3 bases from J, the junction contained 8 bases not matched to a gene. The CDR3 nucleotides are TGTGCCAGCTCTCTGTCTAGCGGGAGTGACTACAATGAGCAGTTCTTC. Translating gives CASSLSSGSDYNEQFF.

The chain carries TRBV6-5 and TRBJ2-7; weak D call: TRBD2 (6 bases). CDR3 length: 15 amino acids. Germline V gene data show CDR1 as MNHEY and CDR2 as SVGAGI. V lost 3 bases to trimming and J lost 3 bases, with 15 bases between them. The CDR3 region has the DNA TGTGCCAGCAGTTATCGATCGGGACTTTACTACGAGCAGTACTTC. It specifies CASSYRSGLYYEQYF.

The CDR3: CASSPGLEGQPQHF. The DNA for the CDR3 is TGTGCCAGCAGCCCTGGGCTCGAGGGTCAGCCCCAGCATTTT. V usage is TRBV7-6 and J usage is TRBJ1-5; D gene unclear. Germline V gene data show CDR1 as SGHVS and CDR2 as FNYEAQ. This CDR3 comprises 14 residues. V lost 5 bases to trimming and J lost 6 bases, with 14 bases between them.

CDR3 DNA: TGTGCCAGCACCGGTCTCCGCGGACAGCTCAATCAGCCCCAGCATTTT. Encoded protein: CASTGLRGQLNQPQHF. The gene calls are TRBV5-6 and TRBJ1-5, with D possibly matching TRBD1 (6 bases). This CDR3 region has 16 residues. CDR1 is SGHDT, CDR2 YYEEEE, per germline. The germline V and J ends were trimmed by 6 bases and 3 bases, with 19 bases remaining between them.

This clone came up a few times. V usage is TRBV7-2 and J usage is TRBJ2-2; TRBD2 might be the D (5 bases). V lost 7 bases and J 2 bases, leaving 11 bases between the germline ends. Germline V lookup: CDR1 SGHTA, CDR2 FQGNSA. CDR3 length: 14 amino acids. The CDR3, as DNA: TGTGCCAGCACCAGCGGACGTAACACCGGGGAGCTGTTTTTT. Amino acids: CASTSGRNTGELFF.

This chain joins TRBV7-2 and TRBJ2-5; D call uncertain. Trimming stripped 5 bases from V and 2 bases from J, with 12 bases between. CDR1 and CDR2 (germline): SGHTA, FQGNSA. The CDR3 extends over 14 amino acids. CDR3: CASSPAVVQETQYF. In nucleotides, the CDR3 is TGTGCCAGCAGCCCTGCGGTAGTACAAGAGACCCAGTACTTC.

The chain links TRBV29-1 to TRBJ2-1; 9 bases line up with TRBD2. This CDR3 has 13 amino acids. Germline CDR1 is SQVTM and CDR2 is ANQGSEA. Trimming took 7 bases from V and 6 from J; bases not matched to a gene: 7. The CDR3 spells CSGNSGSTNEQFF. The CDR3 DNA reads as TGCAGCGGCAATAGCGGGAGCACCAATGAGCAGTTCTTC.